A single sample is the source of the 2 T cell receptor beta chains below, sequenced in a study of T cell responses to AZD1222 COVID-19 vaccine. The data were produced by immunoSEQ multiplex PCR, yet TCRdb's version contains in-frame clones alone and is incomplete. Of 75,000 to 95,000 clones in the sample, about 88% were seen once. Sequenced here: peripheral blood, sampled on day 0 of AZD1222 vaccination. The source of these receptors is an adult in good health.

The chain uses TRBV13 and TRBJ1-1, with no clear D. The V gene lost 0 bases and the J gene lost 6 bases, with 5 bases spanning the gap. From germline, CDR1 is PRHDT and CDR2 FYEKMQ (reference sequence). This CDR3 region has 12 residues. In DNA, the CDR3 is TGTGCCAGCAGCTTAGGTTCGGCTGAAGCTTTCTTT. Its protein is CASSLGSAEAFF.

This clone was seen more than once but under ten times. This chain links TRBV5-6 with TRBJ2-7, with 7 positions matching TRBD2. Germline V gene data show CDR1 as SGHDT and CDR2 as YYEEEE. The CDR3 loop spans 13 amino acids. The V gene end was trimmed by 4 bases and the J gene end by 6 bases; junction bases not matched to a gene: 7. The CDR3 nucleotides are TGTGCCAGCAGCCCGAGACTAGCTGGCGAGCAGTACTTC. Translated, it gives CASSPRLAGEQYF.